Below are 6 T cell receptor beta chains sequenced from a single sample in a study of shared clonotypes between healthy human individuals. TCRdb keeps only in-frame clones here, not all; method: immunoSEQ multiplex PCR. Among around 690,000 clones listed, roughly 91% were seen once. The sample consisted of memory CD8+ T cells from PBMCs. Stated subset: CD45RO+ cells pooled with CCR7-negative TemRA cells. These receptors all come from a man between 18 and 35 years old in good health. Some clones in this sample may be carry-over from other donors' samples.

The rearrangement joins TRBV7-3 to TRBJ1-2, with a possible D match to TRBD1 (5 bases). Between the trimmed V and J ends, which lost 6 bases and 4 bases, there was a span of 15 bases. The CDR3 length is 14 residues. Germline lookup yields CDR1 SGHTA and CDR2 FQGTGA. For the CDR3, the DNA is TGTGCCAGCAGTGGTGGGGCCGCTATCTATGGCTACACCTTC. This translates into CASSGGAAIYGYTF.

This clone was seen once. This rearrangement joins TRBV27 to TRBJ2-7; tentatively, D is TRBD1 (5 bases). The germline V gene encodes CDR1 MNHEY and CDR2 SMNVEV (reference sequence). CDR3 length: 14 amino acids. V gave up 4 bases and J gave up 2 bases, with 12 bases separating them. The CDR3 region is CASSSRVGPYEQYF. The CDR3 DNA follows: TGTGCCAGCAGTTCTCGGGTGGGGCCCTACGAGCAGTACTTC.

This chain joins TRBV11-3 and TRBJ2-2; 12 bases match TRBD2. Germline V lookup: CDR1 SGHNT, CDR2 YENEEA. V was pared by 4 bases and J by 5 bases, with 11 bases of the junction left unmatched. CDR3 size: 18 residues. This CDR3 reads CASSSRTSGMGGTGELFF. The CDR3 DNA is TGTGCCAGCAGCTCCCGGACTAGCGGGATGGGGGGTACCGGGGAGCTGTTTTTT.

This chain joins TRBV19 and TRBJ2-1; TRBD1 aligns across 8 bases. The CDR3 covers 18 residues. Germline CDR1 reads LNHDA; CDR2 reads SQIVND (reference sequence). With 10 bases clipped from V and 1 base from J, the junction kept 18 bases outside the gene matches. The CDR3 nucleotides are TGTGCCACCAACGACAGGGGTGGGCCCCCGAAGTCCTACAATGAGCAGTTCTTC. The encoded protein is CATNDRGGPPKSYNEQFF.

The V and J genes are TRBV5-1 and TRBJ1-3; 11 nucleotides line up with TRBD1. J gave up 3 bases and V 4 bases, and 3 bases lay outside the gene matches. Germline CDR1 SGHRS, CDR2 YFSETQ. The CDR3 contains 15 residues. In DNA form, the CDR3 reads TGCGCCAGCAGCGCGGACAGGGGGCTTGGAAACACCATATATTTT. It encodes CASSADRGLGNTIYF.

This clone was picked up one time. The V and J genes are TRBV25-1 and TRBJ2-7; a weak D match, TRBD2 (6 bases). The CDR3 is made up of 14 amino acids. The germline CDR1 and CDR2 sequences are MGHDK and SYGVNS. The V end lost 2 bases, the J end lost 5 bases, and 13 bases lay between the germline ends. CDR3 loop: CASSERGLADEQYF. CDR3 in DNA: TGTGCCAGCAGTGAAAGGGGACTGGCGGACGAGCAGTACTTC.